Listed below are T cell receptor beta chains from one sample, sequenced in a study of T cell repertoires in cytomegalovirus infection. TCRdb called the reads again in MiXCR, with one record for every CDR3 protein. Among under 200,000 distinct CDR3 sequences listed, about a fifth were seen once. Their cognate antigens are unknown. This material consisted of CD8+ T cells from cultured PBMCs, taken from culture after CMV antigen stimulation. Receptors originate from a human donor in good health (CMV status not recorded). Some clones in this sample may be carry-over from other donors' samples. CDR3s include the opening cysteine and the closing phenylalanine or tryptophan. The order of the fields is J gene, V gene, CDR3 protein.

J gene: TRBJ1-1
V gene: TRBV10-3
CDR3 protein: CAISESLEAFF

J gene: TRBJ2-1
V gene: TRBV7-3
CDR3 protein: CASSLIAGGPYNEQFF

J gene: TRBJ2-7
V gene: TRBV7-8
CDR3 protein: CASSFPGQGTDLEQYF

J gene: TRBJ2-7
V gene: TRBV7-2
CDR3 protein: CASSLPAIAIHEQYF

J gene: TRBJ1-6
V gene: TRBV7-9
CDR3 protein: CASSSFNSPLHF

J gene: TRBJ2-3
V gene: TRBV4-1
CDR3 protein: CASSQDVLADRTDTQYF

J gene: TRBJ2-3
V gene: TRBV7-2
CDR3 protein: CASSLAGFDTQYF

J gene: TRBJ2-7
V gene: TRBV5-6
CDR3 protein: CASSAGQRAAYEQYF

J gene: TRBJ2-5
V gene: TRBV6-5
CDR3 protein: CASSSLPGGGEETQYF

J gene: TRBJ2-1
V gene: TRBV4-1
CDR3 protein: CASSHSGRTSGEEEQFF

J gene: TRBJ1-5
V gene: TRBV9
CDR3 protein: CASSVDGINQPQHF